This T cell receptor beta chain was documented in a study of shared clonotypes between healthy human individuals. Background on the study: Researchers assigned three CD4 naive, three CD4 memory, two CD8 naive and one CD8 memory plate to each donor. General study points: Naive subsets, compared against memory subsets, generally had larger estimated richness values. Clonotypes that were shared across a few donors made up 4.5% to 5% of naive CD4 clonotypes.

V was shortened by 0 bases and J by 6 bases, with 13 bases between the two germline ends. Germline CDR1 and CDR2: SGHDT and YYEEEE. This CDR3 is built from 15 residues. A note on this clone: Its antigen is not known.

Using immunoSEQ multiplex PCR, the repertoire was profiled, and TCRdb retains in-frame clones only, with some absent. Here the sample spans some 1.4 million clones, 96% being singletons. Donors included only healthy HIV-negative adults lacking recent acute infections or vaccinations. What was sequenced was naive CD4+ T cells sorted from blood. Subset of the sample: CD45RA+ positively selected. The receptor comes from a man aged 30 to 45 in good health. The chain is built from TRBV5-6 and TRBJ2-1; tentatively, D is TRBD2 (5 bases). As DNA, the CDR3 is TGTGCCAGCAGCTTGGGCTCGGCGGGTGTCAATGAGCAGTTCTTC. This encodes CASSLGSAGVNEQFF.